Listed here is a single T cell receptor beta chain. This entry is derived from a study of cytomegalovirus exposure and HLA in healthy donors. PCR used 60 Vbeta primers and 13 Jbeta primers. The assay was immunoSEQ multiplex PCR, and TCRdb's table has in-frame clones only and misses some. The sample consists of 150,000 or so clones, over 60% of them appearing once. Germline loops: CDR1 SGHTS, CDR2 YDEGEE. CDR3 length equals 14 residues. V lost 0 bases and J lost 6, with 10 bases in between. Sequenced input: PBMCs. The V gene is TRBV5-8, the J gene TRBJ1-5; TRBD1 might be the D (6 bases). The sequence was collected from a middle-aged man in good health and CMV-seropositive. CDR3 DNA: TGTGCCAGCAGCTTGGACAGGGTGGGTCAGCCCCAGCATTTT. It yields the protein CASSLDRVGQPQHF.